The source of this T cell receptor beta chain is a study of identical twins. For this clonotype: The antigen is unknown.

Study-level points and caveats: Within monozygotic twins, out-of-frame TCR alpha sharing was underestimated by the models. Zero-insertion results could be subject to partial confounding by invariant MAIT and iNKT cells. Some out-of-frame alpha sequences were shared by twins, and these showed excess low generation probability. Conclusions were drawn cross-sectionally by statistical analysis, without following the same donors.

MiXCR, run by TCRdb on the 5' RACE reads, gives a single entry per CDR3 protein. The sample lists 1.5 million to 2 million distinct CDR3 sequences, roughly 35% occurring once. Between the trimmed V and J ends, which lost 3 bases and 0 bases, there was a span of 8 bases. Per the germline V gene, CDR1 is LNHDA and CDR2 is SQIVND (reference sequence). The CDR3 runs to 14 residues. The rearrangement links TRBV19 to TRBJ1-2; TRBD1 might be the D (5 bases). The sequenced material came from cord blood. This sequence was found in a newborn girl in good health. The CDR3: CASSMGRANYGYTF. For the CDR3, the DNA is TGTGCCAGTAGTATGGGCAGGGCTAACTATGGCTACACCTTC.